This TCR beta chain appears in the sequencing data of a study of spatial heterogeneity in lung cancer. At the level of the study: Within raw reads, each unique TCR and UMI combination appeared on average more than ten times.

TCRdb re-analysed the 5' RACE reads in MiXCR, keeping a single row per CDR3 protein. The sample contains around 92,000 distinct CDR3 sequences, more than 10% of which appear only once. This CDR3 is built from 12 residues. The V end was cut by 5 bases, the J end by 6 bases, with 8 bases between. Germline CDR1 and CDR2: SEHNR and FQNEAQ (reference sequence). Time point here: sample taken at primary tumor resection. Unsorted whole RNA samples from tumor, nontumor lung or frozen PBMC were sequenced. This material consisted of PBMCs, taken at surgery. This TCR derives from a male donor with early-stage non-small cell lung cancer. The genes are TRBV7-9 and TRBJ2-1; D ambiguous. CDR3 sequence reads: CASSLPINEQFF. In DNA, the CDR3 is TGTGCCAGCAGCCTCCCAATCAATGAGCAGTTCTTC.